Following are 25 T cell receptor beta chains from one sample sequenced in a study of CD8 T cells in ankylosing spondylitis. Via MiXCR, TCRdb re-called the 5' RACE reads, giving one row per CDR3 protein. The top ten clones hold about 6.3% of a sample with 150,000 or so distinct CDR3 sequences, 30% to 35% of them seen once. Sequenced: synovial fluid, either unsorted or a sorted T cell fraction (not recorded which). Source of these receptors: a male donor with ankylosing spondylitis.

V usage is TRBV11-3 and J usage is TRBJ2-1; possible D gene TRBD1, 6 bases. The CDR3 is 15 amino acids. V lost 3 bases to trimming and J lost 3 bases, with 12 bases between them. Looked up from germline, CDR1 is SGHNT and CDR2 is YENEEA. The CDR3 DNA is TGTGCCAGCAGCTTTAGGAACAGGGACTACAATGAGCAGTTCTTC. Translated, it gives CASSFRNRDYNEQFF.

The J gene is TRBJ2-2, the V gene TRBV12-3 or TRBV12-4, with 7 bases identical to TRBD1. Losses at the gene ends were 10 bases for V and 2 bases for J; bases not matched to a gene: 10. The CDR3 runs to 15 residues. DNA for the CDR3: TGTGCCACCACCGGCAACAGGGGAAACACCGGGGAGCTGTTTTTT. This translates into CATTGNRGNTGELFF.

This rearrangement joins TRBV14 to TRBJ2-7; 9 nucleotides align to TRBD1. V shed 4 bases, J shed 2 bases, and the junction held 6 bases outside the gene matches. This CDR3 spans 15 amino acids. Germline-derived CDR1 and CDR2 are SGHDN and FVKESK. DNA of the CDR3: TGTGCCAGCAGCCCGCCAGACAGGGGGGCCTACGAGCAGTACTTC. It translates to CASSPPDRGAYEQYF.

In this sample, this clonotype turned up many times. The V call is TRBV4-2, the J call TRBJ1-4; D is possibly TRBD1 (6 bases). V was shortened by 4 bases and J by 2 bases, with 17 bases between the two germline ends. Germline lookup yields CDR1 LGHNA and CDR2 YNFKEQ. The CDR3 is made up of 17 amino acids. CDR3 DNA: TGTGCCAGCAGCCGCACAGGGCAGGGATCGACTAATGAAAAACTGTTTTTT. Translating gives CASSRTGQGSTNEKLFF.

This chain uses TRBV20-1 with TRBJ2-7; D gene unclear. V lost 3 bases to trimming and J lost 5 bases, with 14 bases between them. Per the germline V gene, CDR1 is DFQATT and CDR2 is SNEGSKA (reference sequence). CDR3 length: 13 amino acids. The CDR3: CSASLRPNDEQYF. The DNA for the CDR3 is TGCAGTGCTAGTCTTCGTCCAAACGACGAGCAGTACTTC.

The chain's CDR3 is CASSLGTNNEQFF. CDR3 DNA sequence: TGTGCCAGCAGCTTAGGGACAAACAATGAGCAGTTCTTC. This chain links TRBV7-6 with TRBJ2-1; tentative D call: TRBD1 (5 bases). V was shortened by 1 base and J by 5 bases, with 6 bases between the two germline ends. There are 13 residues in the CDR3. Germline V gives CDR1 SGHVS, CDR2 FNYEAQ.

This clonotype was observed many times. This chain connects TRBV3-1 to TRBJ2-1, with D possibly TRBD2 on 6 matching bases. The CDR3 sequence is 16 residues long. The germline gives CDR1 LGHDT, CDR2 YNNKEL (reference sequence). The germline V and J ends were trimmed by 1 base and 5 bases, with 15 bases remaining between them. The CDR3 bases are TGTGCCAGCAGCCAAGTTTTCGCGGGACCTAACAATGAGCAGTTCTTC. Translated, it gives CASSQVFAGPNNEQFF.

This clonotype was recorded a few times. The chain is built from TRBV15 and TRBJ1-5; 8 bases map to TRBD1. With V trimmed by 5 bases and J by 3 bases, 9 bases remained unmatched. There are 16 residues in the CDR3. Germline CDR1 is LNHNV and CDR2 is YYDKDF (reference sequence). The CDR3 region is CATSPRGQGDNQPQHF. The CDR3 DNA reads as TGTGCCACCAGCCCACGCGGACAGGGAGACAATCAGCCCCAGCATTTT.

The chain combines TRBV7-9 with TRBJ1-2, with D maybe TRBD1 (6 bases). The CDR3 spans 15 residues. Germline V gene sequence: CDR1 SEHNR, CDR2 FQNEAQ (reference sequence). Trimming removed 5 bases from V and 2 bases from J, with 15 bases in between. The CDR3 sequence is CASSEYREGNYGYTF. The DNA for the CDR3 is TGTGCCAGCAGCGAATACAGGGAAGGGAACTATGGCTACACCTTC.

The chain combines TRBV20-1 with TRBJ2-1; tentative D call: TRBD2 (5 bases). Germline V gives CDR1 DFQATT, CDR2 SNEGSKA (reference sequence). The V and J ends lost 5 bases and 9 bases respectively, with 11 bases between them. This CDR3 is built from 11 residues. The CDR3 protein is CSAPGLTEQFF. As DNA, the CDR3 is TGCAGTGCTCCCGGACTGACTGAGCAGTTCTTC.

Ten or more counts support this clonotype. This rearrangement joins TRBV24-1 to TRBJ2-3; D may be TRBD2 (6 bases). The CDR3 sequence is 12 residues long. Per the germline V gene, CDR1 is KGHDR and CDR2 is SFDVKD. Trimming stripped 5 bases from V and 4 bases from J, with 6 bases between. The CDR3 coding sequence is TGTGCCACCAGTGCTAGCGCAGATACGCAGTATTTT. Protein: CATSASADTQYF.

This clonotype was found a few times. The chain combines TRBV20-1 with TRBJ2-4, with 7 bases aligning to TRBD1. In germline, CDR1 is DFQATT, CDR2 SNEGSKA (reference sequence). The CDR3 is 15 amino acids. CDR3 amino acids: CSSPGQSLAKNIQYF. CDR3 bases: TGCAGCTCCCCGGGACAGAGTTTAGCCAAAAACATTCAGTACTTC.

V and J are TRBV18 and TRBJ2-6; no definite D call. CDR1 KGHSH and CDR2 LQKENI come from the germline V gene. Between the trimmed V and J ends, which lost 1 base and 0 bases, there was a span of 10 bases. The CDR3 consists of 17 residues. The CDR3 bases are TGTGCCAGCTCACCACTTGACGCCCCCTCTGGGGCCAACGTCCTGACTTTC. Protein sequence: CASSPLDAPSGANVLTF.

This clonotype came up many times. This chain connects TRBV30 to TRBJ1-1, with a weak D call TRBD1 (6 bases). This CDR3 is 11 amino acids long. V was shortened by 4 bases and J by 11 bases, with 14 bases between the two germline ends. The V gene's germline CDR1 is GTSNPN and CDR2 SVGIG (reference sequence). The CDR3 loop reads CAWIWGTWAFF. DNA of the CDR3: TGTGCCTGGATCTGGGGGACATGGGCTTTCTTT.

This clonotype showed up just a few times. DNA for the CDR3: TGTGCCAGCAGACGGGGGACCTACAATGAGCAGTTCTTC. Its protein is CASRRGTYNEQFF. The chain employs TRBV12-3 or TRBV12-4 and TRBJ2-1, with D possibly being TRBD2 (6 bases). This CDR3 has 13 amino acids. V was clipped by 6 bases and J by 2 bases, with 8 bases between them.

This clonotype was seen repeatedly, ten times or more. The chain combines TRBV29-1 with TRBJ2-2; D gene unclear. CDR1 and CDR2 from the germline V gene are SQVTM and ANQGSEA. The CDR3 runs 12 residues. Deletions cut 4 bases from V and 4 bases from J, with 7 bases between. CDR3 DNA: TGCAGCGTTGGTTGGGGCACCGGGGAGCTGTTTTTT. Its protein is CSVGWGTGELFF.

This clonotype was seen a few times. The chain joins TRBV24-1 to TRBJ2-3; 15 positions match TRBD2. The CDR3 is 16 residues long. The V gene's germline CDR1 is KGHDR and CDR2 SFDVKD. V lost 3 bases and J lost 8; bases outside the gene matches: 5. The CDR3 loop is CATSDPGTSGRSTQYF. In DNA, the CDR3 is TGTGCCACCAGTGATCCCGGGACTAGCGGGAGGAGTACGCAGTATTTT.

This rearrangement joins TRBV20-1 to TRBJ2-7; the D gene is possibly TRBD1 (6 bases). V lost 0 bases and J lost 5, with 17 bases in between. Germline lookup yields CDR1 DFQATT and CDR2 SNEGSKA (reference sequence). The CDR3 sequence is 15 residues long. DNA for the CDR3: TGCAGTGCTAGAGATGGAAAGCAGGGGCTGGACGAGCAGTACTTC. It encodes CSARDGKQGLDEQYF.

CDR3 in DNA: TGTGCCAGCAGTCTCTACAACAGGGCCGGCTACACCTTC. Translated: CASSLYNRAGYTF. The V and J genes are TRBV12-3 or TRBV12-4 and TRBJ1-2; tentative D call: TRBD1 (6 bases). The V gene lost 5 bases and the J gene lost 8 bases, with 15 bases spanning the gap. CDR3 length: 13 residues.

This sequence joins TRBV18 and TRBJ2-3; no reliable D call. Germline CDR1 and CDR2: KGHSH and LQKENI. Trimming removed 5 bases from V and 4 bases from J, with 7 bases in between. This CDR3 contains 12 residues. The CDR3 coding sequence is TGTGCCAGCTCAACCCGCGCAGATACGCAGTATTTT. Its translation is CASSTRADTQYF.

The DNA for the CDR3 is TGTGCCAGCAGGAGAGGTCCTTACACAGATACGCAGTATTTT. Its protein product is CASRRGPYTDTQYF. This chain links TRBV6-1 with TRBJ2-3; no clear D. This CDR3 spans 14 amino acids. Trimming removed 6 bases at V and 2 bases at J, with 12 bases between. Looked up from germline, CDR1 is MNHNS and CDR2 is SASEGT.

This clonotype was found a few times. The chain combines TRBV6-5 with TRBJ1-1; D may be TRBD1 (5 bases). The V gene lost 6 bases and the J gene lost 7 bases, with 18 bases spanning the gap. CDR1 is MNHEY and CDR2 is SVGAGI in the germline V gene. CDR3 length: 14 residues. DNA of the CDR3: TGTGCCAGCAGGTCTCGGGGCTCCAGCGATGAAGCTTTCTTT. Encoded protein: CASRSRGSSDEAFF.

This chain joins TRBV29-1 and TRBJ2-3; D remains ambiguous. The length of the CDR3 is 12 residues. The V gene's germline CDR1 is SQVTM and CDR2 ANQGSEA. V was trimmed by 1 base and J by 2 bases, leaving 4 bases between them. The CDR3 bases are TGCAGCGTTGAAGGAGACACAGATACGCAGTATTTT. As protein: CSVEGDTDTQYF.

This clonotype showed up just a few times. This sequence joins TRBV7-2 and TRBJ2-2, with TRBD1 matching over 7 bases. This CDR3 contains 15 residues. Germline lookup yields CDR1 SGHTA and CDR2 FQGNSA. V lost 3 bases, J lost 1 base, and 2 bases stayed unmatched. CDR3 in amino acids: CASSLGQRNTGELFF. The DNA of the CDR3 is TGTGCCAGCAGCTTGGGACAGCGGAACACCGGGGAGCTGTTTTTT.

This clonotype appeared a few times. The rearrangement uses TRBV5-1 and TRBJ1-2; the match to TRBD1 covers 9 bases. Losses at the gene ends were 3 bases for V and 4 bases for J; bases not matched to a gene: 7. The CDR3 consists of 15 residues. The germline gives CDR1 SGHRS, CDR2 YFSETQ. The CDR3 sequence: CASSYTGGAGYGYTF. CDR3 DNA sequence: TGCGCCAGCAGCTATACAGGGGGCGCTGGCTATGGCTACACCTTC. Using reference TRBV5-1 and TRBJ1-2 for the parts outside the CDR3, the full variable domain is KAGVTQTPRYLIKTRGQQVTLSCSPISGHRSVSWYQQTPGQGLQFLFEYFSETQRNKGNFPGRFSGRQFSNSRSEMNVSTLELGDSALYLCASSYTGGAGYGYTFGSGTRLTVV.